Listed below are T cell receptor beta chains from one sample, sequenced in a study of response to subunit inactivated influenza vaccine. TCRdb re-called the RT-PCR reads through MiXCR, storing one row per CDR3 protein. The table has about 830,000 distinct CDR3 sequences, approximately 17% seen once. The sample here was PBMCs from blood, taken 5 days after vaccination. These receptors came from a man aged 50-59 years who received an inactivated influenza vaccine. Both conserved end residues are part of each CDR3. The order of the fields is clone size, V gene, D gene, J gene, CDR3 protein, CDR3 DNA. A D gene is named only where the DNA matches it firmly. Part of the rows lack a size; the others show once, few, many or a class for expanded clones.

few	TRBV7-9	TRBD1	TRBJ1-2	CASRSGTGPPVVAGYTF	TGTGCCAGCAGGTCCGGGACAGGGCCCCCAGTTGTTGCTGGCTACACCTTC
.	TRBV7-9	.	TRBJ1-1	CASSLIQGIEAFF	TGTGCCAGCAGCTTAATTCAGGGGATTGAAGCTTTCTTT
many	TRBV12-3/TRBV12-4	.	TRBJ2-7	CASSQGVYEQYF	TGTGCCAGCAGCCAAGGGGTGTACGAGCAGTACTTC
.	TRBV7-9	.	TRBJ1-2	CASSLEVAGRSYTF	TGTGCCAGCAGCTTAGAGGTAGCGGGTAGAAGCTACACCTTC
.	TRBV5-5	.	TRBJ1-2	CASSLVNQDYGYTF	TGTGCCAGCAGCTTGGTGAATCAGGACTATGGCTACACCTTC
few	TRBV12-3/TRBV12-4	.	TRBJ1-5	CASSIGNANQPQHF	TGTGCCAGCAGTATAGGTAATGCCAATCAGCCCCAGCATTTT
few	TRBV7-2	.	TRBJ2-7	CASSLGRATDEQYF	TGTGCCAGCAGCTTAGGCCGCGCAACTGACGAGCAGTACTTC
few	TRBV27	.	TRBJ2-3	CASSILYSTDTQYF	TGTGCCAGCAGTATCCTCTACAGCACAGATACGCAGTATTTT
few	TRBV9	.	TRBJ2-2	CASSVGVRRYTGELFF	TGTGCCAGCAGCGTAGGGGTACGGCGATACACCGGGGAGCTGTTTTTT
many	TRBV24-1	.	TRBJ2-1	CATSISGNLNEQFF	TGTGCCACCAGTATCTCGGGGAATCTCAATGAGCAGTTCTTC
.	TRBV7-2	.	TRBJ1-2	CASSYLAAINYGYTF	TGTGCCAGCAGCTATTTGGCAGCGATTAACTATGGCTACACCTTC
.	TRBV28	TRBD2	TRBJ2-7	CASSLGRAGGWGEQYF	TGTGCCAGCAGTTTAGGTCGTGCGGGGGGCTGGGGCGAGCAGTACTTC
few	TRBV20-1	.	TRBJ1-5	CSATRGGGPQHF	TGCAGTGCTACCAGGGGCGGGGGGCCCCAGCATTTT
few	TRBV10-3	TRBD1	TRBJ1-1	CAIKGDRSNTEAFF	TGTGCCATCAAGGGGGACAGGTCGAACACTGAAGCTTTCTTT
.	TRBV2	.	TRBJ2-5	CASSVNRVQETQYF	TGTGCCAGCAGTGTAAACAGGGTGCAAGAGACCCAGTACTTC
.	TRBV20-1	.	TRBJ2-3	CSARDMGFSGTDTQYF	TGCAGTGCTAGAGATATGGGGTTTAGTGGCACAGATACGCAGTATTTT
.	TRBV11-2	TRBD2	TRBJ2-5	CASSWTSGGVLETQYF	TGTGCCAGCAGCTGGACTAGCGGGGGGGTCTTAGAGACCCAGTACTTC
.	TRBV12-3/TRBV12-4	TRBD1	TRBJ2-7	CASRTGTASYEQYF	TGTGCCAGCAGAACCGGGACAGCGTCCTACGAGCAGTACTTC
.	TRBV5-1	.	TRBJ2-7	CASSLATMDNEQYF	TGCGCCAGCAGCTTGGCCACCATGGACAACGAGCAGTACTTC
few	TRBV5-5	.	TRBJ2-7	CASSFRLALTYEQYF	TGTGCCAGCAGCTTCAGGTTAGCGCTAACCTACGAGCAGTACTTC
.	TRBV20-1	TRBD1	TRBJ1-4	CSASVIHRGEKLFF	TGCAGTGCTAGTGTTATTCACAGGGGGGAAAAACTGTTTTTT
few	TRBV10-3	TRBD1	TRBJ1-1	CAIGRSGGRMNTEAFF	TGTGCCATCGGGAGGTCAGGGGGTAGGATGAACACTGAAGCTTTCTTT
few	TRBV4-2	TRBD1	TRBJ2-3	CASSPRDRGPADTQYF	TGTGCCAGCAGCCCCCGGGACAGGGGGCCAGCAGATACGCAGTATTTT
.	TRBV27	TRBD2	TRBJ2-3	CASSPPGLAGYKSSTDTQYF	TGTGCCAGCAGCCCTCCGGGACTAGCGGGATATAAATCTAGCACAGATACGCAGTATTTT
.	TRBV6-2/TRBV6-3	TRBD2	TRBJ2-7	CASLEGRGLYEQYF	TGTGCCAGCCTCGAAGGACGGGGACTATACGAGCAGTACTTC
few	TRBV6-2/TRBV6-3	.	TRBJ2-6	CASSYLEDRPASGANVLTF	TGTGCCAGCAGTTACTTAGAGGACAGACCTGCCTCTGGGGCCAACGTCCTGACTTTC
few	TRBV6-1	.	TRBJ1-1	CASSELRRSAEAFF	TGTGCCAGCAGTGAACTGCGACGGTCAGCTGAAGCTTTCTTT
once	TRBV4-3	.	TRBJ2-1	CASSPLDRPYNEQFF	TGCGCCAGCAGCCCTTTAGACAGGCCCTACAATGAGCAGTTCTTC
few	TRBV3-1	.	TRBJ1-5	CASSPGINQPQHF	TGTGCCAGCAGCCCAGGCATTAATCAGCCCCAGCATTTT